This paragraph covers one TCR beta chain sequence. This entry comes from a study of cytomegalovirus exposure and HLA in healthy donors. Per germline, CDR1 SGHTA and CDR2 FQGNSA. V lost 5 bases and J 0 bases, leaving 8 bases between the germline ends. The CDR3 is made up of 13 amino acids. In the PCR, 60 Vbeta and 13 Jbeta primers were used. Profiled with immunoSEQ multiplex PCR; TCRdb holds only in-frame clones, not every one. The sample records over 100,000 clones, under 85% being singletons. Sequencing was carried out using PBMCs. The chain combines TRBV7-2 with TRBJ2-7; a weak D match, TRBD1 (6 bases). This receptor was taken from a man aged 40-49 years in good health and CMV-seronegative. CDR3 sequence: CASSGDISYEQYF. The CDR3 coding sequence is TGTGCCAGCAGCGGGGACATCTCCTACGAGCAGTACTTC.